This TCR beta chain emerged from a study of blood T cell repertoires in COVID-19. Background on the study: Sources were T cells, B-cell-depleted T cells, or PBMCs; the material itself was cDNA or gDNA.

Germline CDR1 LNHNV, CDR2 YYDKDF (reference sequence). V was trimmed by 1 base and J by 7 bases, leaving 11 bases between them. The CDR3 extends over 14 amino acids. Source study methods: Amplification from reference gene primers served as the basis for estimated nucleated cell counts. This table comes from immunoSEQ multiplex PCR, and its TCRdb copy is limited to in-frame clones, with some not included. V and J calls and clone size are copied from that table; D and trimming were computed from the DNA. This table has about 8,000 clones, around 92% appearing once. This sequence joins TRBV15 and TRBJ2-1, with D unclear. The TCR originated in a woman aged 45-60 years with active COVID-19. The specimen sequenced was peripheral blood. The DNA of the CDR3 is TGTGCCACCAGCAGAGTCCTGCGAGGTAATGAGCAGTTCTTC. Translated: CATSRVLRGNEQFF.